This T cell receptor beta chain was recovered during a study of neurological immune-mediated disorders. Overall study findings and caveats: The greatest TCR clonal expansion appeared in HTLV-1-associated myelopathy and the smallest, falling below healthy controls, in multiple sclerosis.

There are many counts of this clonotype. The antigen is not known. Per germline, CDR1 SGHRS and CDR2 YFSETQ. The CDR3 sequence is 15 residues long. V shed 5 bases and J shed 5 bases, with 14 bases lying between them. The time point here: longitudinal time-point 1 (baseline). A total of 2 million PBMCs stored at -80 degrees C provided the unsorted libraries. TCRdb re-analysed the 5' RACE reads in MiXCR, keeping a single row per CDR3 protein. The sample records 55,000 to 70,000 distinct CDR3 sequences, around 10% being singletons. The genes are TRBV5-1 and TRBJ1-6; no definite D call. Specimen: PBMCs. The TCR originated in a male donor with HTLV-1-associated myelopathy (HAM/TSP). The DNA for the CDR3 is TGCGCCAGCAGGCCGGAGACAATTGATAATTCACCCCTCCACTTT. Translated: CASRPETIDNSPLHF.